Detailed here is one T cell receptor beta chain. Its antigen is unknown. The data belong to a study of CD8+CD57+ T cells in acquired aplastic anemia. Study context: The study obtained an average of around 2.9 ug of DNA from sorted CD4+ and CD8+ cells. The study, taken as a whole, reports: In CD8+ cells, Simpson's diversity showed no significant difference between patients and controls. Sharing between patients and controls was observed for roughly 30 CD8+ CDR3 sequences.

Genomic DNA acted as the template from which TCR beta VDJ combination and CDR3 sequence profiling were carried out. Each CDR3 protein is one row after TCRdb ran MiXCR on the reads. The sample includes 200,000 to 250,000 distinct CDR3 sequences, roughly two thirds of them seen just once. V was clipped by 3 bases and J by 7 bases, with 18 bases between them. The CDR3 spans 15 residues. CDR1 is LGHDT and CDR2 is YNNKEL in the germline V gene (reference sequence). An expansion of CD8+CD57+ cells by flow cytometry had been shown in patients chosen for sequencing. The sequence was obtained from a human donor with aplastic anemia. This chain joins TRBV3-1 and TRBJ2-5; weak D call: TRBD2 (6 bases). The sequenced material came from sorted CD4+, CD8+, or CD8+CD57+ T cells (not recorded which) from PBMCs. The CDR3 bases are TGTGCCAGCAGCCAGAACCTAGCGAGCCGGGGGACCCAGTACTTC. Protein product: CASSQNLASRGTQYF.